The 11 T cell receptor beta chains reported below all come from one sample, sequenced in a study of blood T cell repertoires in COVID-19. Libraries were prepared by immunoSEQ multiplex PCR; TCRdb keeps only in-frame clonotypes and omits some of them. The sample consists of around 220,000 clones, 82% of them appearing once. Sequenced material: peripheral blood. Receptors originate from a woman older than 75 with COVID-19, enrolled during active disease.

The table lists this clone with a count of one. The CDR3 DNA reads TGTGCCAGCAGCTTGGGCGGGAGGGCCAGGGATGAGCAGTTCTTC. Encoded protein: CASSLGGRARDEQFF. The chain has TRBV5-4 and TRBJ2-1; 9 bases fit TRBD2. J lost 8 bases, V lost 0 bases, and 6 bases had no gene match. Germline V gives CDR1 SGHNT, CDR2 YYREEE (reference sequence). This CDR3 has 15 residues.

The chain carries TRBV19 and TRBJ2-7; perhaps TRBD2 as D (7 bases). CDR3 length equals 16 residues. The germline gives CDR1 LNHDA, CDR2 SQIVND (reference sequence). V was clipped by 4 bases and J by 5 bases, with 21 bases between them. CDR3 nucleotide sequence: TGTGCCAGTAGTACCTCCCGGGGGGCAGGGATCCACGAGCAGTACTTC. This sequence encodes CASSTSRGAGIHEQYF.

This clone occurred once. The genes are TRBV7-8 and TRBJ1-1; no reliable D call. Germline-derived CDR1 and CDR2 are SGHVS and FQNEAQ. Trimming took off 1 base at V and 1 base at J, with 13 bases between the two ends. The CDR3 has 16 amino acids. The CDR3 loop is CASSLGAGLGNTEAFF. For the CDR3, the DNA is TGTGCCAGCAGCTTAGGTGCAGGTCTCGGGAACACTGAAGCTTTCTTT.

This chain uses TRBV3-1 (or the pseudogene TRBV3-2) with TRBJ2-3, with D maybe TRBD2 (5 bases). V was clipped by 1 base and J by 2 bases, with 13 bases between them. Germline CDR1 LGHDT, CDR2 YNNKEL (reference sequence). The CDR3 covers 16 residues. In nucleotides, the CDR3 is TGTGCCAGCAGCCAAGGGCCAGCGGTAAACACAGATACGCAGTATTTT. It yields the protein CASSQGPAVNTDTQYF.

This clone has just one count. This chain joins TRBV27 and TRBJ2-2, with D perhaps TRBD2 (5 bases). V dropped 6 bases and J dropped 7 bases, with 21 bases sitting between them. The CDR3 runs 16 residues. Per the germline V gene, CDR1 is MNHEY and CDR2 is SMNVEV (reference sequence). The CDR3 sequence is CASSPLVSSGGGELFF. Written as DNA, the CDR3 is TGTGCCAGCAGCCCCCTAGTGTCCTCAGGAGGCGGGGAGCTGTTTTTT.

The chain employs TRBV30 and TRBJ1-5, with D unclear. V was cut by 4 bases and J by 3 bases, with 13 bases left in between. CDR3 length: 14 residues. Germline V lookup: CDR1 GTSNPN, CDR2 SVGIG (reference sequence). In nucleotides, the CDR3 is TGTGCCTGGACTATAGCCGGGAACAATCAGCCCCAGCATTTT. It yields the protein CAWTIAGNNQPQHF. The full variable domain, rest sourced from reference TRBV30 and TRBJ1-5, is SQTIHQWPATLVQPVGSPLSLECTVEGTSNPNLYWYRQAAGRGLQLLFYSVGIGQISSEVPQNLSASRPQDRQFILSSKKLLLSDSGFYLCAWTIAGNNQPQHFGDGTRLSIL.

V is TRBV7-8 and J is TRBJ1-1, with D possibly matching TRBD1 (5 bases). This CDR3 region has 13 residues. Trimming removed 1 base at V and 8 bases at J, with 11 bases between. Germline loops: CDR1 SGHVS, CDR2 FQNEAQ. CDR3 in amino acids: CASSLGGGTEAFF. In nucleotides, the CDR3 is TGTGCCAGCAGCTTAGGGGGGGGGACCGAAGCTTTCTTT.

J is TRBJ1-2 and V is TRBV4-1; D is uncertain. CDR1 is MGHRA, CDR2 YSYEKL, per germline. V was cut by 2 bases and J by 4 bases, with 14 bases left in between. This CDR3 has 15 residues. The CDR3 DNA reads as TGCGCCAGCAGCCAAACGGGAATTGGCGCCTATGGCTACACCTTC. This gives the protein CASSQTGIGAYGYTF.

Written as DNA, the CDR3 is TGTGCCAGCTCACCCTTACTGCGGACTAGCGGGAGCCGAACAAGCACAGATACGCAGTATTTT. Its translation is CASSPLLRTSGSRTSTDTQYF. V gene TRBV18 combines with J gene TRBJ2-3; 13 bases agree with TRBD2. After removal of 3 bases from V and 0 bases from J, the junction contained 15 bases not matched to a gene. The CDR3 extends over 21 amino acids. Germline V lookup: CDR1 KGHSH, CDR2 LQKENI.

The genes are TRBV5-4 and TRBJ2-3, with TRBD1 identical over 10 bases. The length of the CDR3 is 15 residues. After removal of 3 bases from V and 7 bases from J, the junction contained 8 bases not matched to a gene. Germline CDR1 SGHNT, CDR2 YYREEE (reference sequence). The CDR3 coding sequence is TGTGCCAGCAGCTCAAAGACAGGGGGCAAATATACGCAGTATTTT. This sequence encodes CASSSKTGGKYTQYF.

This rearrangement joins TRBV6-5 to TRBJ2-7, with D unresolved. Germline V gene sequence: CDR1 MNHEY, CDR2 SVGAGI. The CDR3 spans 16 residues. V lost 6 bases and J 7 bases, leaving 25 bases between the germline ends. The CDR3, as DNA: TGTGCCAGCAGGTACGACTTTCGCTCGCCCTCGAGGGAGCAGTACTTC. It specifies CASRYDFRSPSREQYF.